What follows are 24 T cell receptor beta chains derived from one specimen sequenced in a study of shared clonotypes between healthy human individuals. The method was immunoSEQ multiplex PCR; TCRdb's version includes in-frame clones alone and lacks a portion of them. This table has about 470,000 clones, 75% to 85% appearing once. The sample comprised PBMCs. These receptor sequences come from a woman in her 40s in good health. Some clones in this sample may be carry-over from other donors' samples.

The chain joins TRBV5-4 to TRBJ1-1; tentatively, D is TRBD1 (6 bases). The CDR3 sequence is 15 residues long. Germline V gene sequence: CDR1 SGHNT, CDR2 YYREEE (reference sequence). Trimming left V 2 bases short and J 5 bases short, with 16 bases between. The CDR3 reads CASSFEGGAGTEAFF. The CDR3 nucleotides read TGTGCCAGCAGCTTCGAGGGGGGCGCGGGTACTGAAGCTTTCTTT.

The CDR3: CASSHGTDASQPQHF. The CDR3 region has the DNA TGTGCCAGCAGCCACGGGACAGACGCGAGTCAGCCCCAGCATTTT. This sequence joins TRBV11-2 and TRBJ1-5; 7 positions agree with TRBD1. Germline V gene lookup returns CDR1 SGHAT and CDR2 FQNNGV. This CDR3 region has 15 residues. Trimming at V came to 5 bases and at J to 6 bases, leaving 10 bases not matched to a gene.

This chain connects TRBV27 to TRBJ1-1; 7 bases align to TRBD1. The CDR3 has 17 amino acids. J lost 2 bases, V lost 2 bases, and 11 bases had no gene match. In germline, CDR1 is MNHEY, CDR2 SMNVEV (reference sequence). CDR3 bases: TGTGCCAGCAGTTTAGACCCCCCCACAGGGGTCAACACTGAAGCTTTCTTT. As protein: CASSLDPPTGVNTEAFF.

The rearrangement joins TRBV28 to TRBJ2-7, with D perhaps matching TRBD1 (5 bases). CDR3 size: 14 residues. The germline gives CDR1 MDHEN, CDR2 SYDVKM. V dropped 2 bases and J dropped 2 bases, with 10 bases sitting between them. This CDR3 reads CASSLTGSAYEQYF. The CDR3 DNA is TGTGCCAGCAGTTTAACAGGCTCGGCCTACGAGCAGTACTTC.

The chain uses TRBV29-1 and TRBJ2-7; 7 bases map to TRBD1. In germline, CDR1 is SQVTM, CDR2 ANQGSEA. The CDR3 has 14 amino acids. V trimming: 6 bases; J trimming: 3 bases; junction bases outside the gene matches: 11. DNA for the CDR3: TGCAGCGTCCGCAGACAGGGCTCCCTCTACGAGCAGTACTTC. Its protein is CSVRRQGSLYEQYF.

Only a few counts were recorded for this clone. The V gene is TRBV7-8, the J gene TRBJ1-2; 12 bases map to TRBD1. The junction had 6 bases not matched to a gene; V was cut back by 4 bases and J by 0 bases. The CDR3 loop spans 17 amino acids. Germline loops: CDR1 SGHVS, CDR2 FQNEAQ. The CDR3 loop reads CASSSGTGGGPNYGYTF. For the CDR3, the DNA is TGTGCCAGCAGCTCCGGGACAGGGGGCGGACCTAACTATGGCTACACCTTC.

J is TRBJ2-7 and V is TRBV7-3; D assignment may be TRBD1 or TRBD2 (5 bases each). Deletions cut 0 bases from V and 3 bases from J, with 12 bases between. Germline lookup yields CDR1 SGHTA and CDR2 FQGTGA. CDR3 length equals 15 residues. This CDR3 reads CASSLTGVGLYEQYF. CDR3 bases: TGTGCCAGCAGCTTAACGGGGGTAGGGCTCTACGAGCAGTACTTC.

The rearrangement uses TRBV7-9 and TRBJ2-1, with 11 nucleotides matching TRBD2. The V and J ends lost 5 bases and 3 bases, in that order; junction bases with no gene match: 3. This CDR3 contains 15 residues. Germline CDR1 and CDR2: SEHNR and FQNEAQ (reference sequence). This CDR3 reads CASSTSGRGYNEQFF. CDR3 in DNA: TGTGCCAGCAGCACTAGCGGGAGAGGCTACAATGAGCAGTTCTTC.

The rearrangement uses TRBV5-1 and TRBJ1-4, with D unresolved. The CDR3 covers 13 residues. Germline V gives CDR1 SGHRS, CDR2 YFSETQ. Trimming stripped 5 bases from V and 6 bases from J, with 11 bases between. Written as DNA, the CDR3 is TGCGCCAGCAGTCAGAATGGGGATGAAAAACTGTTTTTT. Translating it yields CASSQNGDEKLFF.

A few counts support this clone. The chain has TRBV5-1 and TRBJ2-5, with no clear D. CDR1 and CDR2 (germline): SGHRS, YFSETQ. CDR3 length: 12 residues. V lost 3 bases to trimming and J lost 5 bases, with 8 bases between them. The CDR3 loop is CASSYADETQYF. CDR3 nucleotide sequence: TGCGCCAGCAGCTACGCCGACGAGACCCAGTACTTC. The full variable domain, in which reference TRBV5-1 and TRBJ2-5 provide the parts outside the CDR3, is KAGVTQTPRYLIKTRGQQVTLSCSPISGHRSVSWYQQTPGQGLQFLFEYFSETQRNKGNFPGRFSGRQFSNSRSEMNVSTLELGDSALYLCASSYADETQYFGPGTRLLVL.

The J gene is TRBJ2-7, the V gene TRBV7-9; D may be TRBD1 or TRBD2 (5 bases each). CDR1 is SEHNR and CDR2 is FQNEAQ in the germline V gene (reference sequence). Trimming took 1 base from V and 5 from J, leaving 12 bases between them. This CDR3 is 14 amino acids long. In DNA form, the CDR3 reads TGTGCCAGCAGCTTAGGCAGGGACGGGGACGAGCAGTACTTC. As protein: CASSLGRDGDEQYF.

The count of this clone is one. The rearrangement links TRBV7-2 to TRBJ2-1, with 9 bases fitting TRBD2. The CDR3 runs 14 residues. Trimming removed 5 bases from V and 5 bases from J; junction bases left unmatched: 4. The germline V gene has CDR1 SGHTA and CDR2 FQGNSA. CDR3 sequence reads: CASSGTSLNNEQFF. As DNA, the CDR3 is TGTGCCAGCAGCGGGACTAGCCTTAACAATGAGCAGTTCTTC.

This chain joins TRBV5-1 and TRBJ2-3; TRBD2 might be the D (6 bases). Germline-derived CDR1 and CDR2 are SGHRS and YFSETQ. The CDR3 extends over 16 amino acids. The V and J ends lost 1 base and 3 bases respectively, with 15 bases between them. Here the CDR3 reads CASSLPHGSLTDTQYF. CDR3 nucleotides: TGCGCCAGCAGCTTGCCCCACGGGAGTTTGACAGATACGCAGTATTTT.

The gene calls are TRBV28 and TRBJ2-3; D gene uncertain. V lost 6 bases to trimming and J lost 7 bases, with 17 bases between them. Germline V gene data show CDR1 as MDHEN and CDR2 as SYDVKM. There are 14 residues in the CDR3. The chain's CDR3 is CASRKKHRENTQYF. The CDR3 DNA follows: TGTGCCAGCAGGAAAAAACATAGAGAGAATACGCAGTATTTT.

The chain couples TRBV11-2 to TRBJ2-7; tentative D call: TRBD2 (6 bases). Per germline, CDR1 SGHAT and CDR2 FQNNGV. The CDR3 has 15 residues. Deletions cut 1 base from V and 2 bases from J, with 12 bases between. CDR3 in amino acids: CASSLVADQAYEQYF. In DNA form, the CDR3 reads TGTGCCAGCAGCTTAGTAGCGGACCAAGCCTACGAGCAGTACTTC.

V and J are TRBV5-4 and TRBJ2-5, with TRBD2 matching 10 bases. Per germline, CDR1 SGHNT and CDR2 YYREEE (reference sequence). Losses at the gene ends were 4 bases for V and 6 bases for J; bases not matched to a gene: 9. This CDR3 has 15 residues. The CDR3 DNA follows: TGTGCCAGCAGCCAAGTTCTAGCGGGAGCAAAGACCCAGTACTTC. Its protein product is CASSQVLAGAKTQYF.

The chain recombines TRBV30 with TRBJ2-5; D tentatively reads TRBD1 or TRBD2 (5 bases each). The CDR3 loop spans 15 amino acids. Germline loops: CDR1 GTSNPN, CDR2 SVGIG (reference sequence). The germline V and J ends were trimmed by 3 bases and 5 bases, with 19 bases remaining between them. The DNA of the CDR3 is TGTGCCTGGAGGGTATGGGGGTACCAAGCGGAGACCCAGTACTTC. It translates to CAWRVWGYQAETQYF.

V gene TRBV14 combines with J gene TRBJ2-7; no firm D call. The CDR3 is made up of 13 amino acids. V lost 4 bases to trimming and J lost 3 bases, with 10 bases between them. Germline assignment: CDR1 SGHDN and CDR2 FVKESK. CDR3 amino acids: CASSPRTVYEQYF. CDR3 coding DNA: TGTGCCAGCAGCCCTCGGACCGTCTACGAGCAGTACTTC.

The CDR3 reads CASSPGSPEAFF. Written as DNA, the CDR3 is TGTGCCAGCTCACCAGGCAGTCCTGAAGCTTTCTTT. The rearrangement joins TRBV18 to TRBJ1-1; D is undetermined. CDR1 and CDR2 from the germline V gene are KGHSH and LQKENI. V was pared by 2 bases and J by 6 bases, with 7 bases between. The length of the CDR3 is 12 residues.

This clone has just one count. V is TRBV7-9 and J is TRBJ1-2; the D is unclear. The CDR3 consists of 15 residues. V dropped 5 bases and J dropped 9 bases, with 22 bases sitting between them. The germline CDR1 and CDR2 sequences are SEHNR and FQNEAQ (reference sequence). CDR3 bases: TGTGCCAGCAGCCTCCCGTTTGAGGAGTCGTCAAGCTACACCTTC. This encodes CASSLPFEESSSYTF.

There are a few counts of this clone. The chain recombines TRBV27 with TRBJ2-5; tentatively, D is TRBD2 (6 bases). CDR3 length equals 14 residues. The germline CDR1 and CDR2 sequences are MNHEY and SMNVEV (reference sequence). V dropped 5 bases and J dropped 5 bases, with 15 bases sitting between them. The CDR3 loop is CASSARLVSETQYF. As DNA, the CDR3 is TGTGCCAGCAGTGCTCGACTAGTTTCGGAGACCCAGTACTTC.

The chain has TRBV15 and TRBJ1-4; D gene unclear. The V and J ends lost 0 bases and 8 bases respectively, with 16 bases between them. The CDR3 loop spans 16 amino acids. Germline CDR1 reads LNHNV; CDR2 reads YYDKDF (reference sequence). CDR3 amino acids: CATSREARRGEEKLFF. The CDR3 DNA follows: TGTGCCACCAGCAGAGAAGCCCGGCGGGGTGAAGAAAAACTGTTTTTT.

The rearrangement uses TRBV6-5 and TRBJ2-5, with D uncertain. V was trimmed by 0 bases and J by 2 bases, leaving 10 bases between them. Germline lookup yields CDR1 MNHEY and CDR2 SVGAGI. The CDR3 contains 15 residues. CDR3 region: CASSYSGTAQETQYF. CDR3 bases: TGTGCCAGCAGTTACTCTGGTACGGCACAAGAGACCCAGTACTTC.

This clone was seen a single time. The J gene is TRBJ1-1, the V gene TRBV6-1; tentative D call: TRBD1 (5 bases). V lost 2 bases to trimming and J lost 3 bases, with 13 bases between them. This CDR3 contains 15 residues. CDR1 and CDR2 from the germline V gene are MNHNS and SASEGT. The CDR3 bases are TGTGCCAGCAGTGAACTCTGGGGCGGGTACACTGAAGCTTTCTTT. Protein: CASSELWGGYTEAFF.